Listed below are T cell receptor beta chains from one sample, sequenced in a study of cytomegalovirus exposure and HLA in healthy donors. The method was immunoSEQ multiplex PCR; TCRdb's version includes in-frame clones alone and lacks a portion of them. In the table there are some 90,000 clones, over 65% of which are singletons. Sequencing input: PBMCs. These receptors were collected from a man aged 50 or older in good health and CMV-seronegative. CDR3s include the opening cysteine and the closing phenylalanine or tryptophan. A D gene is named only where the DNA matches it firmly. Clone size is shown for a subset of rows, as once, few, many or a class of expanded clone.

V gene: TRBV7-9; D gene: TRBD2; J gene: TRBJ2-7; clone size: NA; CDR3 protein: CASSQGLAGDEQYF; CDR3 DNA: TGTGCCAGCAGCCAGGGACTAGCGGGAGACGAGCAGTACTTC
V gene: TRBV19; D gene: TRBD1; J gene: TRBJ2-6; clone size: NA; CDR3 protein: CASNRDRSGANVLTF; CDR3 DNA: TGTGCCAGTAACCGGGACAGGTCTGGGGCCAACGTCCTGACTTTC
V gene: TRBV4-1; D gene: TRBD2; J gene: TRBJ2-1; clone size: NA; CDR3 protein: CASSQASGSRYEQFF; CDR3 DNA: TGCGCCAGCAGCCAAGCTAGCGGGAGTAGGTATGAGCAGTTCTTC
V gene: TRBV5-1; D gene: NA; J gene: TRBJ2-1; clone size: NA; CDR3 protein: CASSANGDSYNEQFF; CDR3 DNA: TGCGCCAGCAGCGCCAACGGTGACTCCTACAATGAGCAGTTCTTC
V gene: TRBV7-2; D gene: NA; J gene: TRBJ2-7; clone size: NA; CDR3 protein: CASSRSRAGPPNEQYF; CDR3 DNA: TGTGCCAGCAGCCGTAGTCGGGCGGGTCCCCCGAACGAGCAGTACTTC
V gene: TRBV7-2; D gene: NA; J gene: TRBJ2-2; clone size: NA; CDR3 protein: CASSIYTGELFF; CDR3 DNA: TGTGCCAGCAGCATCTACACCGGGGAGCTGTTTTTT
V gene: TRBV29-1; D gene: TRBD2; J gene: TRBJ2-1; clone size: NA; CDR3 protein: CRAGGSEQFF; CDR3 DNA: TGCAGGGCGGGGGGGAGCGAGCAGTTCTTC
V gene: TRBV11-2; D gene: TRBD2; J gene: TRBJ2-7; clone size: NA; CDR3 protein: CASSFPSGSFVYEQYF; CDR3 DNA: TGTGCCAGCAGCTTCCCTAGCGGGAGTTTTGTCTACGAGCAGTACTTC
V gene: TRBV27; D gene: TRBD1; J gene: TRBJ1-4; clone size: NA; CDR3 protein: CASSFGQAGNEKLFF; CDR3 DNA: TGTGCCAGCAGTTTCGGACAGGCCGGTAATGAAAAACTGTTTTTT
V gene: TRBV5-1; D gene: TRBD2; J gene: TRBJ2-7; clone size: NA; CDR3 protein: CASSSDSGGREQYF; CDR3 DNA: TGCGCCAGCAGCTCGGACTCGGGGGGGCGCGAGCAGTACTTC
V gene: TRBV5-6; D gene: TRBD2; J gene: TRBJ2-5; clone size: NA; CDR3 protein: CASSLWREWGQETQYF; CDR3 DNA: TGTGCCAGCAGCTTGTGGCGGGAGTGGGGCCAAGAGACCCAGTACTTC
V gene: TRBV6-4; D gene: TRBD2; J gene: TRBJ2-2; clone size: NA; CDR3 protein: CASKREMDTGELFF; CDR3 DNA: TGTGCCAGTAAGCGGGAGATGGACACCGGGGAGCTGTTTTTT
V gene: TRBV6-4; D gene: TRBD2; J gene: TRBJ2-2; clone size: NA; CDR3 protein: CASSDMFPSGRAVAGELFF; CDR3 DNA: TGTGCCAGCAGTGACATGTTTCCGAGCGGGAGGGCCGTGGCCGGGGAGCTGTTTTTT
V gene: TRBV6-5; D gene: NA; J gene: TRBJ2-7; clone size: NA; CDR3 protein: CASSYSPTYEQYF; CDR3 DNA: TGTGCCAGCAGTTACTCTCCCACCTACGAGCAGTACTTC
V gene: TRBV14; D gene: TRBD1; J gene: TRBJ2-2; clone size: NA; CDR3 protein: CASSQDQRDRVNTGELFF; CDR3 DNA: TGTGCCAGCAGCCAAGATCAAAGGGACAGGGTGAACACCGGGGAGCTGTTTTTT
V gene: TRBV7-2; D gene: TRBD1; J gene: TRBJ1-2; clone size: NA; CDR3 protein: CASSSPTGTGYTF; CDR3 DNA: TGTGCCAGCAGCTCGCCGACAGGGACCGGCTACACCTTC
V gene: TRBV28; D gene: NA; J gene: TRBJ2-7; clone size: NA; CDR3 protein: CASSARQGYREQYF; CDR3 DNA: TGTGCCAGCAGCGCGAGGCAGGGGTATCGCGAGCAGTACTTC
V gene: TRBV5-1; D gene: TRBD1; J gene: TRBJ1-2; clone size: once; CDR3 protein: CASSPERDRQGYTF; CDR3 DNA: TGCGCCAGCAGCCCGGAAAGGGACAGGCAGGGCTACACCTTC
V gene: TRBV28; D gene: TRBD2; J gene: TRBJ2-7; clone size: few; CDR3 protein: CASSLLAGVNEQYF; CDR3 DNA: TGTGCCAGCAGTTTGCTAGCGGGAGTAAACGAGCAGTACTTC
V gene: TRBV10-3; D gene: TRBD1; J gene: TRBJ2-7; clone size: NA; CDR3 protein: CAIRAEQGTRSSYEQYF; CDR3 DNA: TGTGCCATCAGGGCCGAACAGGGGACGAGGAGCTCCTACGAGCAGTACTTC
V gene: TRBV18; D gene: TRBD1; J gene: TRBJ2-1; clone size: NA; CDR3 protein: CASSPSGTVRGEQFF; CDR3 DNA: TGTGCCAGCTCACCATCCGGGACAGTGAGGGGTGAGCAGTTCTTC
V gene: TRBV5-1; D gene: NA; J gene: TRBJ2-7; clone size: NA; CDR3 protein: CASSLGATVSYEQYF; CDR3 DNA: TGCGCCAGCAGCTTGGGTGCGACAGTTTCCTACGAGCAGTACTTC
V gene: TRBV5-6; D gene: TRBD2; J gene: TRBJ2-1; clone size: NA; CDR3 protein: CASSVPGLAGADEQFF; CDR3 DNA: TGTGCCAGCAGCGTCCCGGGACTAGCGGGAGCCGATGAGCAGTTCTTC
V gene: TRBV7-2; D gene: TRBD1; J gene: TRBJ1-2; clone size: NA; CDR3 protein: CASSLAGSRGNGYTF; CDR3 DNA: TGTGCCAGCAGCTTAGCAGGATCCAGGGGGAATGGCTACACCTTC
V gene: TRBV28; D gene: NA; J gene: TRBJ2-7; clone size: NA; CDR3 protein: CASSFGSPNEQYF; CDR3 DNA: TGTGCCAGTAGTTTCGGGAGTCCCAACGAGCAGTACTTC
V gene: TRBV7-2; D gene: TRBD2; J gene: TRBJ2-7; clone size: NA; CDR3 protein: CASSLGTSGRGEQYF; CDR3 DNA: TGTGCCAGCAGCTTAGGAACTAGCGGGAGGGGAGAGCAGTACTTC
V gene: TRBV5-6; D gene: NA; J gene: TRBJ2-7; clone size: NA; CDR3 protein: CASSLVVVGSEQYF; CDR3 DNA: TGTGCCAGCAGCTTGGTCGTTGTGGGGAGCGAGCAGTACTTC
V gene: TRBV10-2; D gene: TRBD2; J gene: TRBJ2-7; clone size: once; CDR3 protein: CASRDGGAGYEQYF; CDR3 DNA: TGCGCCAGCAGAGACGGGGGGGCCGGGTACGAGCAGTACTTC
V gene: TRBV2; D gene: TRBD1; J gene: TRBJ2-3; clone size: NA; CDR3 protein: CASSWTGVLTDTQYF; CDR3 DNA: TGTGCCAGCAGTTGGACAGGGGTCCTCACAGATACGCAGTATTTT
V gene: TRBV4-1; D gene: NA; J gene: TRBJ2-6; clone size: NA; CDR3 protein: CASSQTSRSGANVLTF; CDR3 DNA: TGCGCCAGCAGCCAAACTAGTAGATCTGGGGCCAACGTCCTGACTTTC
V gene: TRBV7-3; D gene: TRBD1; J gene: TRBJ2-2; clone size: NA; CDR3 protein: CASSPRTGGDTGELFF; CDR3 DNA: TGTGCCAGCAGCCCGCGGACAGGGGGGGACACCGGGGAGCTGTTTTTT
V gene: TRBV28; D gene: NA; J gene: TRBJ1-2; clone size: NA; CDR3 protein: CASTLSQGSYGYTF; CDR3 DNA: TGTGCCAGCACCTTATCACAGGGTAGCTATGGCTACACCTTC
V gene: TRBV11-3; D gene: NA; J gene: TRBJ2-3; clone size: NA; CDR3 protein: CASSRLKDTQYF; CDR3 DNA: TGTGCCAGCAGCCGACTCAAAGATACGCAGTATTTT
V gene: TRBV27; D gene: TRBD2; J gene: TRBJ2-1; clone size: NA; CDR3 protein: CASTRGGTYNEQFF; CDR3 DNA: TGTGCCAGCACACGGGGGGGTACCTACAATGAGCAGTTCTTC
V gene: TRBV6-5; D gene: TRBD1; J gene: TRBJ1-5; clone size: few; CDR3 protein: CASSYRDSDQPQHF; CDR3 DNA: TGTGCCAGCAGTTACCGGGACAGTGATCAGCCCCAGCATTTT
V gene: TRBV5-4; D gene: NA; J gene: TRBJ1-1; clone size: NA; CDR3 protein: CASSLDRPSTEAFF; CDR3 DNA: TGTGCCAGCAGCCTTGACAGGCCGAGCACTGAAGCTTTCTTT